This is a list of T cell receptor beta chains from one sample in a study of OX40 agonist ivuxolimab in advanced cancers. The data were produced by immunoSEQ multiplex PCR, yet TCRdb's version contains in-frame clones alone and is incomplete. The profile covers under 25,000 clones, with about four fifths appearing a single time and 3% to 4.5% taken by the ten largest. This specimen was CD4+ or CD8+ T cells sorted from blood, taken in a trial of the OX40 agonist ivuxolimab. These receptors all come from an adult with an advanced solid tumor such as melanoma, head and neck, liver or kidney cancer. The CDR3 runs from the conserved cysteine through the conserved F or W. Each record gives: CDR3 length, J gene, V gene, clone size, D gene, CDR3 DNA, CDR3 protein. A D gene is named only where the DNA matches it firmly. Only some rows state a clone size, as once, few, many or a class for expanded clones.

length: 14; J: TRBJ2-3; V: TRBV6-5; size: .; D: TRBD2; DNA: TGTGCCACCGGACTAGCCCTTTCCACAGATACGCAGTATTTT; CDR3: CATGLALSTDTQYF
length: 16; J: TRBJ1-5; V: TRBV5-6; size: .; D: .; DNA: TGTGCCAGCAGCTTTGGGGGCGAGGTTATGGATCAGCCCCAGCATTTT; CDR3: CASSFGGEVMDQPQHF
length: 12; J: TRBJ1-2; V: TRBV5-6; size: .; D: .; DNA: TGTGCCAGCAGCTTGGTCGGTTATGGCTACACCTTC; CDR3: CASSLVGYGYTF
length: 16; J: TRBJ2-2; V: TRBV7-2; size: .; D: TRBD2; DNA: TGTGCCAGCAGCGCGCCGGGACTAGCCACCACCGGGGAGCTGTTTTTT; CDR3: CASSAPGLATTGELFF
length: 14; J: TRBJ1-1; V: TRBV10-3; size: .; D: TRBD1; DNA: TGTGCCATCAGTGAGACACAGGGGGTCACTGAAGCTTTCTTT; CDR3: CAISETQGVTEAFF
length: 14; J: TRBJ2-7; V: TRBV27; size: .; D: .; DNA: TGTGCCAGCAGTCAACAGGGTTTCAGCTTCGAGCAGTACTTC; CDR3: CASSQQGFSFEQYF
length: 18; J: TRBJ1-6; V: TRBV7-3; size: .; D: .; DNA: TGTGCCAGCAGCTTAAGGGAAACAGGGTCAGGGTATAATTCACCCCTCCACTTT; CDR3: CASSLRETGSGYNSPLHF
length: 13; J: TRBJ2-3; V: TRBV6-5; size: .; D: .; DNA: TGTGCCAGCCAGGGACCGGGAACAGATACGCAGTATTTT; CDR3: CASQGPGTDTQYF
length: 14; J: TRBJ2-2; V: TRBV7-9; size: once; D: .; DNA: TGTGCCAGCAGCTTAAAAGCGGGCACCGGGGAGCTGTTTTTT; CDR3: CASSLKAGTGELFF
length: 15; J: TRBJ2-7; V: TRBV6-1; size: .; D: TRBD2; DNA: TGTGCCAGCAGTGGGTCACTAGCGGGAGATTACGAGCAGTACTTC; CDR3: CASSGSLAGDYEQYF
length: 14; J: TRBJ1-1; V: TRBV7-2; size: once; D: .; DNA: TGTGCCAGCAGCCCGGGACACCCGAACACTGAAGCTTTCTTT; CDR3: CASSPGHPNTEAFF